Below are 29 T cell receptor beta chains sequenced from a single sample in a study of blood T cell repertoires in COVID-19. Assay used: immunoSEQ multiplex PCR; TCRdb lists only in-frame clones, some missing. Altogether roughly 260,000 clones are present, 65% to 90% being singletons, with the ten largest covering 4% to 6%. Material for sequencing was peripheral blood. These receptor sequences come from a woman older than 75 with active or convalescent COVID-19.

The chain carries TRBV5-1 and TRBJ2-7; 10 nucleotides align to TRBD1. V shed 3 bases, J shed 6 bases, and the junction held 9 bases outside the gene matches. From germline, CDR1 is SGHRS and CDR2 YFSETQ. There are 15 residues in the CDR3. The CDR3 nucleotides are TGCGCCAGCAGCTCTCGGACAGGGGGTTTAAGCGAGCAGTACTTC. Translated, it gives CASSSRTGGLSEQYF.

The CDR3 bases are TGCAGCGTACGGACAGGGGGGGATCAGCCCCAGCATTTT. Amino acids: CSVRTGGDQPQHF. This chain uses TRBV29-1 with TRBJ1-5; 10 positions agree with TRBD1. The CDR3 is 13 residues long. CDR1 and CDR2 (germline): SQVTM, ANQGSEA. V lost 6 bases, J lost 5 bases, and 4 bases stayed unmatched.

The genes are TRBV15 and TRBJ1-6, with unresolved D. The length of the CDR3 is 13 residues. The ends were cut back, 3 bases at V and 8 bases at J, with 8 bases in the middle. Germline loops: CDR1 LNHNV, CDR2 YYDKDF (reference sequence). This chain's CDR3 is CATSRDRDSPLHF. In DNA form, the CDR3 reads TGTGCCACCAGCAGGGATCGGGATTCACCCCTCCACTTT.

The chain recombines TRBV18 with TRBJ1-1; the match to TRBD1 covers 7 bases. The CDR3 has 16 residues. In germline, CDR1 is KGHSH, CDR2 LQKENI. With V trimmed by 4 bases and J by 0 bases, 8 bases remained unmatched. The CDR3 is CASSQGAGKLNTEAFF. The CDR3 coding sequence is TGTGCCAGCTCACAGGGGGCGGGAAAGTTGAACACTGAAGCTTTCTTT.

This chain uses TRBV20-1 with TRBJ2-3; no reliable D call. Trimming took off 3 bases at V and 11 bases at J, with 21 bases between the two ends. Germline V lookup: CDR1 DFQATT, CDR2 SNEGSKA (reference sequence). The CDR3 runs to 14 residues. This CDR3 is CSASLLTKASGQYF. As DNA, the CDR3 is TGCAGTGCTAGTCTTCTGACGAAGGCGTCGGGGCAGTATTTT.

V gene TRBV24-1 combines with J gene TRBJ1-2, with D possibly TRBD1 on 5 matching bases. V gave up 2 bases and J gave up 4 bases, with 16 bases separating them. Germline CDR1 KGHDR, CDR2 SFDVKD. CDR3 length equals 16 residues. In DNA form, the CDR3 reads TGTGCCACCAGTGATTCGGCAGGGATTCTGTTCTATGGCTACACCTTC. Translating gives CATSDSAGILFYGYTF.

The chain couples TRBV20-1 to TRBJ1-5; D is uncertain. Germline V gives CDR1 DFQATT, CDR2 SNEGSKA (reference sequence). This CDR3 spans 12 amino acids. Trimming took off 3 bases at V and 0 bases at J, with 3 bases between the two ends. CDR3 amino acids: CSASYSNQPQHF. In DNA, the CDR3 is TGCAGTGCTAGTTATAGCAATCAGCCCCAGCATTTT.

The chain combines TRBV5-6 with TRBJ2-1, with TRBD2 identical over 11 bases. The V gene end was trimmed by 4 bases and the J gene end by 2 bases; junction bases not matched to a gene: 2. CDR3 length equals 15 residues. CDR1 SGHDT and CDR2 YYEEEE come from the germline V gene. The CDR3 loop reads CASSSSGGAYNEQFF. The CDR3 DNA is TGTGCCAGCAGCAGTAGCGGGGGGGCCTACAATGAGCAGTTCTTC.

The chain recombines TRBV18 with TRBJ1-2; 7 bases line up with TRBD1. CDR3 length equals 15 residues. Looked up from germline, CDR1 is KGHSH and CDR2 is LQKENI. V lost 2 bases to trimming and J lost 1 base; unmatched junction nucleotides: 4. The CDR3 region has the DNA TGTGCCAGCTCACCATACAGGGACAGTAACTATGGCTACACCTTC. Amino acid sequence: CASSPYRDSNYGYTF.

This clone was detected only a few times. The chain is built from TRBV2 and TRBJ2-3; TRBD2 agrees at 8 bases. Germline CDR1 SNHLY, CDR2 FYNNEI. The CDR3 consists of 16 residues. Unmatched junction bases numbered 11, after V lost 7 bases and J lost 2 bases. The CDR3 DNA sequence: TGTGCCAGCAAATCCGAAGCTAGCGGGTTCACAGATACGCAGTATTTT. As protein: CASKSEASGFTDTQYF.

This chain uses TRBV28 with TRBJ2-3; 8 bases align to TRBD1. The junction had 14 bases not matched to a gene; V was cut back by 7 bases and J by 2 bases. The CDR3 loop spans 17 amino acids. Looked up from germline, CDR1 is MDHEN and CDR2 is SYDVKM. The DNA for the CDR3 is TGTGCCAGCACCTCCCTCGACAGGGGTAAAGACACAGATACGCAGTATTTT. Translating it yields CASTSLDRGKDTDTQYF.

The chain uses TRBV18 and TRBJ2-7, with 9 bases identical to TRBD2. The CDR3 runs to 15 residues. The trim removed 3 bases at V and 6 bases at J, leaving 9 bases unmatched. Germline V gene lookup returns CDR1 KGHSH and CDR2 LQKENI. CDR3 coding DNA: TGTGCCAGCTCACCGTCGGTAGCGGGAGCCGCCGAGCAGTACTTC. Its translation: CASSPSVAGAAEQYF.

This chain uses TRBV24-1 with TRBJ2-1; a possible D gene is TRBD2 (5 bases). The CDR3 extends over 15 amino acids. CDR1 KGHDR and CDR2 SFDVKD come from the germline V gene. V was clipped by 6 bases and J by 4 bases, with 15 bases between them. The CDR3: CATSTGRAAYNEQFF. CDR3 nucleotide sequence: TGTGCCACCAGTACGGGAAGGGCTGCTTACAATGAGCAGTTCTTC.

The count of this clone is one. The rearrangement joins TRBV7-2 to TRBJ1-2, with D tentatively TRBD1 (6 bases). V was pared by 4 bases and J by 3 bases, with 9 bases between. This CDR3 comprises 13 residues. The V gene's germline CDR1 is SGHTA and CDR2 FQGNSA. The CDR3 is CASSSRTDYGYTF. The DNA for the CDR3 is TGTGCCAGCAGCTCTCGGACAGACTATGGCTACACCTTC.

Here the CDR3 reads CASSPRRGTADSEQYF. The CDR3 bases are TGTGCCAGCAGCCCCCGGCGGGGGACGGCGGATAGCGAGCAGTACTTC. The chain uses TRBV7-9 and TRBJ2-7, with TRBD2 identical over 7 bases. Germline values: CDR1 SEHNR, CDR2 FQNEAQ (reference sequence). V lost 5 bases to trimming and J lost 6 bases; unmatched junction nucleotides: 16. The CDR3 contains 16 residues. The full variable domain, in which reference TRBV7-9 and TRBJ2-7 provide the parts outside the CDR3, is DTGVSQNPRHKITKRGQNVTFRCDPISEHNRLYWYRQTLGQGPEFLTYFQNEAQLEKSRLLSDRFSAERPKGSFSTLEIQRTEQGDSAMYLCASSPRRGTADSEQYFGPGTRLTVT.

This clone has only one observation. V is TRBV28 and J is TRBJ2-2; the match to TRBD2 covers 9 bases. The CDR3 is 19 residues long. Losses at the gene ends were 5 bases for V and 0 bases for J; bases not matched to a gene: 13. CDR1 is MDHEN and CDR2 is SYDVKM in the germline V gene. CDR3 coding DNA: TGTGCCAGCAGTCCCCCCCGGACTAGCGTTTACACGAACACCGGGGAGCTGTTTTTT. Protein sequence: CASSPPRTSVYTNTGELFF.

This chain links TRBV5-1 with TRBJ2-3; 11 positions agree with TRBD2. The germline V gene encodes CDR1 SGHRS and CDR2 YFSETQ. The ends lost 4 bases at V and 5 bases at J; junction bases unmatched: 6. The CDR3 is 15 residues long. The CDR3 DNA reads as TGCGCCAGCAGCGTCTCCGGGACTAGCGGAGATACGCAGTATTTT. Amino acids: CASSVSGTSGDTQYF.

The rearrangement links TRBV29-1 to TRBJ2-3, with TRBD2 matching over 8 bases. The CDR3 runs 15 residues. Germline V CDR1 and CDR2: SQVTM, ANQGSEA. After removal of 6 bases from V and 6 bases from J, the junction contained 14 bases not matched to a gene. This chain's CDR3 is CSVRSYGGAGDTQYF. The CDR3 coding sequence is TGCAGCGTCCGTTCGTACGGGGGGGCTGGGGATACGCAGTATTTT.

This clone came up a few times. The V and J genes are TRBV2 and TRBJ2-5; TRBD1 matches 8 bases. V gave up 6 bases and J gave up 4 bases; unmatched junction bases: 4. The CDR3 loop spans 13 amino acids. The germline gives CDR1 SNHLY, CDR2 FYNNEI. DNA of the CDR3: TGTGCCAGCAGCGCCGGGACAGGAGAGACCCAGTACTTC. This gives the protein CASSAGTGETQYF.

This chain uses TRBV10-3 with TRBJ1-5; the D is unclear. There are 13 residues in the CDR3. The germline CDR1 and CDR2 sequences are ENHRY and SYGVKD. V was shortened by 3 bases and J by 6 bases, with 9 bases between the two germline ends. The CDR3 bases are TGTGCCATCAGTGAACCGGAGGGTCAGCCCCAGCATTTT. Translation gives CAISEPEGQPQHF.

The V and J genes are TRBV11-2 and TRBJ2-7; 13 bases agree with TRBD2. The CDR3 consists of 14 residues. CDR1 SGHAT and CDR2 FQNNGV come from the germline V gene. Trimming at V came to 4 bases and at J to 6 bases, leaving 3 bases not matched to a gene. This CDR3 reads CASSSTSGGVEQYF. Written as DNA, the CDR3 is TGTGCCAGCAGCTCTACTAGCGGGGGGGTCGAGCAGTACTTC.

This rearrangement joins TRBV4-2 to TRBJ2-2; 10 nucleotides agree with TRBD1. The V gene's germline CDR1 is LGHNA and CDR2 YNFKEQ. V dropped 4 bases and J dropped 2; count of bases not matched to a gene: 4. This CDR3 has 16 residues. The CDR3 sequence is CASSLRDRGNTGELFF. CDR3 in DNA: TGTGCCAGCAGCCTCCGGGACAGGGGTAACACCGGGGAGCTGTTTTTT.

CDR3 amino acids: CASSPSGTNTGELFF. CDR3 in DNA: TGTGCCAGCAGCCCTAGCGGTACGAACACCGGGGAGCTGTTTTTT. The J gene is TRBJ2-2, the V gene TRBV9; 7 nucleotides align to TRBD2. Germline trimming cut 4 bases from V and 0 bases from J; bases unmatched to any gene: 3. The CDR3 contains 15 residues. Germline lookup yields CDR1 SGDLS and CDR2 YYNGEE.

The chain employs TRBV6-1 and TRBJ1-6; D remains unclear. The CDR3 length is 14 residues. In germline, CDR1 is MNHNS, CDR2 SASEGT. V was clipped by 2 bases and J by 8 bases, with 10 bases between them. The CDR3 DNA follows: TGTGCCAGCAGTGAAAAGGGAGCGGATTCACCCCTCCACTTT. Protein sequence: CASSEKGADSPLHF.

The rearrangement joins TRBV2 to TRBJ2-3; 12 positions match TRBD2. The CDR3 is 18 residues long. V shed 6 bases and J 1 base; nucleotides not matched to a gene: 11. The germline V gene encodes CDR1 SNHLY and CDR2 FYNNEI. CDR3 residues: CASSEGLAGSRRTDTQYF. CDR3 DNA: TGTGCCAGCAGCGAGGGACTAGCGGGCTCCCGCCGCACAGATACGCAGTATTTT.

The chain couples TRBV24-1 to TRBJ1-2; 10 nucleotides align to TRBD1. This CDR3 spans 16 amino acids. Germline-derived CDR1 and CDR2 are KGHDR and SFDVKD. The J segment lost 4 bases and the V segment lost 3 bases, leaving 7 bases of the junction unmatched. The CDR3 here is CATSDPQTGGVYGYTF. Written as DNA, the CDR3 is TGTGCCACCAGTGATCCCCAGACAGGGGGCGTCTATGGCTACACCTTC.

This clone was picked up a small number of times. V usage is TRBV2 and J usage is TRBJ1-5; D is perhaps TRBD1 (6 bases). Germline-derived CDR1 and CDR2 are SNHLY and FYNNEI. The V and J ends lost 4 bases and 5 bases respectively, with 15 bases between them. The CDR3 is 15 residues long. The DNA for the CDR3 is TGTGCCAGCAGTGTCACCTGGACAGTCGATCAGCCCCAGCATTTT. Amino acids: CASSVTWTVDQPQHF.

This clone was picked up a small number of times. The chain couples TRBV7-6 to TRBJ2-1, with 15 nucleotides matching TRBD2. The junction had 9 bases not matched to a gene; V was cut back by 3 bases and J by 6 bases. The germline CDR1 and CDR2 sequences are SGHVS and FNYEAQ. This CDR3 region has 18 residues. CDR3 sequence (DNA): TGTGCCAGCAGCTTGTGGACTAGCGGGGGGGATAGTGTCAATGAGCAGTTCTTC. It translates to CASSLWTSGGDSVNEQFF.

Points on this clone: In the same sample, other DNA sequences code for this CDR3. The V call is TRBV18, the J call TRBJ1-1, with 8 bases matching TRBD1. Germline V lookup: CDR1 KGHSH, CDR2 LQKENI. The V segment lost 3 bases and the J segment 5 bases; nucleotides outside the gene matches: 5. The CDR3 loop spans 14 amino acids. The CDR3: CASSPLTGGTEAFF. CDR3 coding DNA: TGTGCCAGCTCACCCCTTACAGGGGGAACTGAAGCTTTCTTT.